This passage covers 7 T cell receptor beta chains from one sample sequenced in a study of a mutant IDH1 vaccine in newly diagnosed glioma. The repertoire was sequenced with immunoSEQ multiplex PCR; TCRdb's copy has only in-frame clones and lacks some. The data contain about 35,000 clones, roughly 89% of them singletons. As for time point: week 47, end of study. The investigators gave 300 ug of mutant IDH1 20-mer peptide in each vaccine dose, together with topical imiquimod. No cognate antigen is known for these TCRs. The material sequenced was PBMCs, taken from a glioma patient whose treatment included an IDH1 peptide vaccine. These receptors came from a woman in her twenties or thirties with glioma.

This rearrangement joins TRBV7-8 to TRBJ2-7; D is perhaps TRBD1 (6 bases). From germline, CDR1 is SGHVS and CDR2 FQNEAQ. The CDR3 is 12 residues long. V was trimmed by 2 bases and J by 10 bases, leaving 12 bases between them. CDR3 protein: CASSLTQGIQYF. The CDR3 DNA reads as TGTGCCAGCAGCTTAACACAGGGAATTCAGTACTTC.

The V gene is TRBV6-1, the J gene TRBJ1-2; 7 nucleotides match TRBD1. Per the germline V gene, CDR1 is MNHNS and CDR2 is SASEGT. The CDR3 runs 16 residues. Trimming cost V 1 base and J 2 bases; bases outside gene matches: 7. The CDR3 nucleotides read TGTGCCAGCAGTGAAGGGGAGACAGGGTCCAACTATGGCTACACCTTC. This encodes CASSEGETGSNYGYTF.

The V call is TRBV5-1, the J call TRBJ2-7; D is undetermined. Germline loops: CDR1 SGHRS, CDR2 YFSETQ. V was cut by 3 bases and J by 2 bases, with 15 bases left in between. The CDR3 spans 15 residues. The CDR3 DNA reads as TGCGCCAGCAGCTCGAAGGCTAAAGGGACCTACGAGCAGTACTTC. Translated: CASSSKAKGTYEQYF.

V gene TRBV2 combines with J gene TRBJ2-2, with a weak D call TRBD1 (6 bases). Germline V CDR1 and CDR2: SNHLY, FYNNEI. CDR3 length equals 13 residues. Between the trimmed V and J ends, which lost 7 bases and 5 bases, there was a span of 11 bases. CDR3 in amino acids: CASTRGKTGELFF. The CDR3 DNA reads TGTGCCAGCACCAGGGGAAAAACCGGGGAGCTGTTTTTT.

The chain links TRBV2 to TRBJ1-6, with D perhaps matching TRBD1 (6 bases). V was clipped by 11 bases and J by 0 bases, with 8 bases between them. Per the germline V gene, CDR1 is SNHLY and CDR2 is FYNNEI. The CDR3 spans 13 residues. For the CDR3, the DNA is TGTGCCGGAGGGGGCTCCTATAATTCACCCCTCCACTTT. Translating gives CAGGGSYNSPLHF.

The chain is built from TRBV5-1 and TRBJ2-3; 8 bases map to TRBD2. Losses at the gene ends were 5 bases for V and 2 bases for J; bases not matched to a gene: 7. There are 15 residues in the CDR3. Germline V gene data show CDR1 as SGHRS and CDR2 as YFSETQ. CDR3 DNA sequence: TGCGCCAGCAGAGATAGCGGGGACCCCACAGATACGCAGTATTTT. It specifies CASRDSGDPTDTQYF.

The sample holds one count of this clone. This chain links TRBV4-2 with TRBJ2-5, with D possibly matching TRBD1 (5 bases). The CDR3 length is 15 residues. Trimming removed 0 bases from V and 3 bases from J, with 11 bases in between. Germline V lookup: CDR1 LGHNA, CDR2 YNFKEQ. CDR3 in DNA: TGTGCCAGCAGCCAAGATTACGGACAAAAAGAGACCCAGTACTTC. Protein product: CASSQDYGQKETQYF.